The 32 T cell receptor beta chains reported below all come from one sample, sequenced in a study of OX40 agonist ivuxolimab in advanced cancers. Produced via immunoSEQ multiplex PCR; TCRdb's table is partial and in-frame only. The data contain more than 60,000 clones, approximately 90% of them seen just once; the ten biggest clones take up approximately 0.99%. The sample here was CD4+ or CD8+ T cells sorted from blood, taken in a trial of the OX40 agonist ivuxolimab. These receptors all stem from an adult with an advanced solid tumor such as melanoma, head and neck, liver or kidney cancer.

The rearrangement joins TRBV2 to TRBJ2-7, with D tentatively TRBD1 or TRBD2 (5 bases each). CDR3 size: 15 residues. The ends were cut back, 4 bases at V and 7 bases at J, with 20 bases in the middle. From germline, CDR1 is SNHLY and CDR2 FYNNEI. Here the CDR3 reads CASSGSLPGPGEQYF. The CDR3, as DNA: TGTGCCAGCAGTGGGAGCCTTCCGGGGCCGGGGGAGCAGTACTTC.

V is TRBV9 and J is TRBJ1-1; D is unclear. Germline V lookup: CDR1 SGDLS, CDR2 YYNGEE. The CDR3 has 13 residues. V gave up 0 bases and J gave up 1 base, with 4 bases separating them. The CDR3 coding sequence is TGTGCCAGCAGCGTAGGTAGGAACACTGAAGCTTTCTTT. The encoded protein is CASSVGRNTEAFF.

The chain combines TRBV6-1 with TRBJ1-3; D is possibly TRBD1 (6 bases). V was clipped by 5 bases and J by 2 bases, with 13 bases between them. This CDR3 has 15 residues. Germline V CDR1 and CDR2: MNHNS, SASEGT. This CDR3 reads CASSLQGGPGNTIYF. In DNA form, the CDR3 reads TGTGCCAGCAGTTTACAGGGAGGCCCTGGAAACACCATATATTTT.

This rearrangement joins TRBV15 to TRBJ1-1; 7 bases align to TRBD1. The V gene end was trimmed by 4 bases and the J gene end by 4 bases; junction bases not matched to a gene: 6. Germline V CDR1 and CDR2: LNHNV, YYDKDF (reference sequence). The CDR3 runs 14 residues. Here the CDR3 reads CATSTTGVLTEAFF. The CDR3 nucleotides are TGTGCCACCAGCACCACAGGGGTTCTCACTGAAGCTTTCTTT.

This clone was counted once. The rearrangement uses TRBV6-1 and TRBJ2-6, with D unclear. The CDR3 contains 12 residues. Germline loops: CDR1 MNHNS, CDR2 SASEGT. Trimming took 7 bases from V and 5 from J, leaving 6 bases between them. The CDR3 nucleotides are TGTGCCAGCACGAGGTGGGCCAACGTCCTGACTTTC. Residues: CASTRWANVLTF.

The rearrangement joins TRBV7-2 to TRBJ2-5, with 8 bases lining up with TRBD2. Germline CDR1 SGHTA, CDR2 FQGNSA. The CDR3 has 16 amino acids. Unmatched junction bases numbered 12, after V lost 2 bases and J lost 7 bases. As DNA, the CDR3 is TGTGCCAGCAGCTTAAATGGCGCCGGGACTAGTATGACCCAGTACTTC. It translates to CASSLNGAGTSMTQYF.

This sequence joins TRBV6-5 and TRBJ2-7, with D possibly being TRBD2 (5 bases). V lost 6 bases and J 2 bases, leaving 14 bases between the germline ends. Germline lookup yields CDR1 MNHEY and CDR2 SVGAGI. This CDR3 is built from 14 residues. The CDR3 loop is CASRPPRATYEQYF. CDR3 nucleotides: TGTGCCAGCAGACCCCCGAGGGCTACCTACGAGCAGTACTTC.

V and J are TRBV15 and TRBJ1-2, with 9 positions matching TRBD1. CDR3 size: 16 residues. With 0 bases clipped from V and 4 bases from J, the junction kept 6 bases outside the gene matches. Germline V gene sequence: CDR1 LNHNV, CDR2 YYDKDF (reference sequence). In nucleotides, the CDR3 is TGTGCCACCAGCAGAGATCGGGACAGGGCACTCTATGGCTACACCTTC. Translating gives CATSRDRDRALYGYTF.

V usage is TRBV5-8 and J usage is TRBJ2-1, with 11 bases identical to TRBD2. The CDR3 is 16 residues long. Looked up from germline, CDR1 is SGHTS and CDR2 is YDEGEE. V shed 0 bases and J 3 bases; nucleotides not matched to a gene: 2. This CDR3 is CASSLAGTSGYNEQFF. For the CDR3, the DNA is TGTGCCAGCAGCTTGGCCGGGACTAGCGGCTACAATGAGCAGTTCTTC. Looking up the rest from reference TRBV5-8 and TRBJ2-1 gives the full variable domain: EAGVTQSPTHLIKTRGQQATLRCSPISGHTSVYWYQQALGLGLQFLLWYDEGEERNRGNFPPRFSGRQFPNYSSELNVNALELEDSALYLCASSLAGTSGYNEQFFGPGTRLTVL.

The chain carries TRBV4-3 and TRBJ2-1; 10 bases fit TRBD2. Unmatched junction bases numbered 3, after V lost 2 bases and J lost 5 bases. The CDR3 has 15 residues. The germline V gene has CDR1 LGHNA and CDR2 YSLEER. For the CDR3, the DNA is TGCGCCAGCAGCCAAAGGGGACTAGCGAACAATGAGCAGTTCTTC. This sequence encodes CASSQRGLANNEQFF.

CDR3 loop: CASSQGQTNTEAFF. CDR3 DNA sequence: TGCGCCAGCAGCCAAGGACAGACCAACACTGAAGCTTTCTTT. The chain couples TRBV5-1 to TRBJ1-1; D is perhaps TRBD1 (6 bases). The V gene's germline CDR1 is SGHRS and CDR2 YFSETQ. V was clipped by 4 bases and J by 2 bases, with 12 bases between them. This CDR3 is built from 14 residues.

The gene calls are TRBV29-1 and TRBJ2-1, with TRBD1 as a possible D gene (5 bases). Per germline, CDR1 SQVTM and CDR2 ANQGSEA. V was pared by 4 bases and J by 12 bases, with 22 bases between. The CDR3 is 14 residues long. The CDR3 here is CSVVRLLTPTGQFF. CDR3 DNA: TGCAGCGTTGTACGTCTTCTCACGCCTACAGGGCAGTTCTTC.

The chain is built from TRBV9 and TRBJ1-6; 11 nucleotides match TRBD1. The germline V gene has CDR1 SGDLS and CDR2 YYNGEE. V was clipped by 0 bases and J by 10 bases; unmatched bases: 3. The CDR3 sequence is 15 residues long. The CDR3 sequence: CASSVEGTGGSPLHF. CDR3 nucleotides: TGTGCCAGCAGCGTAGAAGGGACAGGGGGATCACCCCTCCACTTT.

Only one count was recorded for this clone. The chain employs TRBV9 and TRBJ1-1; D remains unclear. The CDR3 is made up of 14 amino acids. Germline V lookup: CDR1 SGDLS, CDR2 YYNGEE. Trimming removed 0 bases from V and 2 bases from J, with 8 bases in between. The CDR3 sequence: CASSVVPVNTEAFF. DNA for the CDR3: TGTGCCAGCAGCGTAGTCCCCGTCAACACTGAAGCTTTCTTT.

The rearrangement links TRBV5-1 to TRBJ2-3, with 12 bases identical to TRBD2. Unmatched junction bases numbered 4, after V lost 5 bases and J lost 3 bases. This CDR3 has 15 amino acids. CDR1 and CDR2 (germline): SGHRS, YFSETQ. The CDR3 spells CASSFGTSGTDTQYF. The CDR3 DNA is TGCGCCAGCAGTTTCGGGACTAGCGGGACAGATACGCAGTATTTT.

The chain uses TRBV4-2 and TRBJ1-5; a weak D match, TRBD1 (6 bases). CDR1 and CDR2 from the germline V gene are LGHNA and YNFKEQ. The CDR3 is 17 residues long. The V end lost 0 bases, the J end lost 0 bases, and 12 bases lay between the germline ends. CDR3 sequence (DNA): TGTGCCAGCAGCCAAGATTTGGGACATTATAGCAATCAGCCCCAGCATTTT. Its translation is CASSQDLGHYSNQPQHF.

This rearrangement joins TRBV11-1 to TRBJ2-3; perhaps TRBD1 as D (6 bases). V gave up 6 bases and J gave up 3 bases, with 13 bases separating them. The CDR3 has 14 amino acids. Germline CDR1 reads SGHAT; CDR2 reads FQDESV (reference sequence). The CDR3 nucleotides read TGTGCCAGCAGAAGAACAGGGTCAACAGATACGCAGTATTTT. This encodes CASRRTGSTDTQYF.

The V and J genes are TRBV5-1 and TRBJ1-1, with D unclear. The germline V gene has CDR1 SGHRS and CDR2 YFSETQ. The CDR3 has 16 residues. V was cut by 2 bases and J by 0 bases, with 14 bases left in between. CDR3 bases: TGCGCCAGCAGCTTCACTAGCTACGGATTGAACACTGAAGCTTTCTTT. Encoded protein: CASSFTSYGLNTEAFF.

The V and J genes are TRBV18 and TRBJ1-2; D unresolved. Germline assignment: CDR1 KGHSH and CDR2 LQKENI. CDR3 length: 14 amino acids. Trimming cost V 3 bases and J 2 bases, with 10 bases left between them. Here the CDR3 reads CASSPSQGNYGYTF. CDR3 sequence (DNA): TGTGCCAGCTCACCCTCGCAAGGGAACTATGGCTACACCTTC.

V and J are TRBV28 and TRBJ2-2, with TRBD1 matching over 12 bases. V dropped 4 bases and J dropped 6; count of bases not matched to a gene: 3. The CDR3 is made up of 15 amino acids. Looked up from germline, CDR1 is MDHEN and CDR2 is SYDVKM. CDR3 sequence (DNA): TGTGCCAGCAGTTCGGGGACAGGGGGCCCCGGGGAGCTGTTTTTT. Amino acids: CASSSGTGGPGELFF.

This clone is a singleton in its sample. The chain uses TRBV5-1 and TRBJ2-5; D might be TRBD2 (6 bases). V lost 7 bases, J lost 0 bases, and 22 bases lay in between. This CDR3 has 17 amino acids. Germline assignment: CDR1 SGHRS and CDR2 YFSETQ. The CDR3, as DNA: TGCGCCAGCGCCCCCGGGACCGGGAGCCCGTACCAAGAGACCCAGTACTTC. It codes for CASAPGTGSPYQETQYF. Using reference TRBV5-1 and TRBJ2-5 for the parts outside the CDR3, the full variable domain is KAGVTQTPRYLIKTRGQQVTLSCSPISGHRSVSWYQQTPGQGLQFLFEYFSETQRNKGNFPGRFSGRQFSNSRSEMNVSTLELGDSALYLCASAPGTGSPYQETQYFGPGTRLLVL.

The chain joins TRBV4-1 to TRBJ2-1; the match to TRBD1 covers 8 bases. The CDR3 totals 15 residues. With 4 bases clipped from V and 7 bases from J, the junction kept 9 bases outside the gene matches. Germline V gene sequence: CDR1 MGHRA, CDR2 YSYEKL. CDR3 region: CASSPGQDLRNEQFF. Written as DNA, the CDR3 is TGCGCCAGCAGCCCGGGACAGGATTTACGTAATGAGCAGTTCTTC.

This chain links TRBV7-9 with TRBJ2-7; 9 bases fit TRBD1. The V gene's germline CDR1 is SEHNR and CDR2 FQNEAQ (reference sequence). With 1 base clipped from V and 3 bases from J, the junction kept 4 bases outside the gene matches. The CDR3 spans 15 residues. Here the CDR3 DNA reads TGTGCCAGCAGCTTAGGGGGGACAGGGAACTACGAGCAGTACTTC. It translates to CASSLGGTGNYEQYF.

This chain connects TRBV5-5 to TRBJ2-3, with D possibly TRBD2 on 6 matching bases. The CDR3 consists of 16 residues. Between the trimmed V and J ends, which lost 1 base and 3 bases, there was a span of 15 bases. Germline values: CDR1 SGHKS, CDR2 YYEKEE (reference sequence). Here the CDR3 reads CASSLTLLAVTDTQYF. CDR3 in DNA: TGTGCCAGCAGCTTGACTTTATTAGCGGTAACAGATACGCAGTATTTT.

This clone is medium-sized by share. The V call is TRBV4-3, the J call TRBJ2-3; TRBD2 aligns across 11 bases. The ends lost 0 bases at V and 12 bases at J; junction bases unmatched: 5. The germline gives CDR1 LGHNA, CDR2 YSLEER. CDR3 length equals 14 residues. The CDR3 DNA follows: TGCGCCAGCAGCCAAGAGACTAGCGGGACCGTTCAGTATTTT. This translates into CASSQETSGTVQYF.

The V call is TRBV7-2, the J call TRBJ1-1, with D perhaps TRBD1 (5 bases). V lost 6 bases and J 4 bases, leaving 9 bases between the germline ends. Germline V gene lookup returns CDR1 SGHTA and CDR2 FQGNSA. This CDR3 comprises 12 residues. Here the CDR3 DNA reads TGTGCCAGCAGGCGACAGCTCACTGAAGCTTTCTTT. It translates to CASRRQLTEAFF.

In regard to this clone: At the DNA level, this CDR3 is encoded by other sequences in the same sample as well. The chain has TRBV20-1 and TRBJ2-5; D gene ambiguous. The CDR3 length is 11 residues. Germline values: CDR1 DFQATT, CDR2 SNEGSKA (reference sequence). V gave up 8 bases and J gave up 3 bases, with 10 bases separating them. The CDR3 bases are TGCAGTAGCCGCAGAGAAGAGACCCAGTACTTC. It yields the protein CSSRREETQYF.

V is TRBV15 and J is TRBJ2-1, with 8 bases matching TRBD2. The CDR3 runs to 15 residues. Per the germline V gene, CDR1 is LNHNV and CDR2 is YYDKDF (reference sequence). V was clipped by 0 bases and J by 6 bases; unmatched bases: 4. The CDR3, as DNA: TGTGCCACCAGCAGAGAAACCGGGAGGGGCAATGAGCAGTTCTTC. Residues: CATSRETGRGNEQFF. Together with reference TRBV15 and TRBJ2-1, the CDR3 gives the full variable domain: DAMVIQNPRYQVTQFGKPVTLSCSQTLNHNVMYWYQQKSSQAPKLLFHYYDKDFNNEADTPDNFQSRRPNTSFCFLDIRSPGLGDTAMYLCATSRETGRGNEQFFGPGTRLTVL.

V usage is TRBV18 and J usage is TRBJ2-3; 12 positions agree with TRBD2. Trimming took 6 bases from V and 3 from J; bases not matched to a gene: 4. Germline lookup yields CDR1 KGHSH and CDR2 LQKENI. The length of the CDR3 is 15 residues. The CDR3 coding sequence is TGTGCCAGCTCGTCCGGGACTAGCGGGACAGATACGCAGTATTTT. Protein: CASSSGTSGTDTQYF.

The V call is TRBV29-1, the J call TRBJ1-2; D gene uncertain. This CDR3 is built from 12 residues. Trimming cost V 3 bases and J 8 bases, with 13 bases left between them. Germline-derived CDR1 and CDR2 are SQVTM and ANQGSEA. The CDR3 bases are TGCAGCGTTGAGTATCCGGGTCAAGGCTACACCTTC. Protein product: CSVEYPGQGYTF.

The rearrangement joins TRBV5-5 to TRBJ1-2; 9 nucleotides align to TRBD1. V dropped 4 bases and J dropped 3; count of bases not matched to a gene: 7. The CDR3 is 15 residues long. The germline CDR1 and CDR2 sequences are SGHKS and YYEKEE (reference sequence). The CDR3 is CASSPYRGQDYGYTF. As DNA, the CDR3 is TGTGCCAGCAGCCCTTACAGGGGGCAGGACTATGGCTACACCTTC. Using reference TRBV5-5 and TRBJ1-2 for the parts outside the CDR3, the full variable domain is DAGVTQSPTHLIKTRGQQVTLRCSPISGHKSVSWYQQVLGQGPQFIFQYYEKEERGRGNFPDRFSARQFPNYSSELNVNALLLGDSALYLCASSPYRGQDYGYTFGSGTRLTVV.

The V and J genes are TRBV14 and TRBJ1-1; D is perhaps TRBD1 (5 bases). CDR1 SGHDN and CDR2 FVKESK come from the germline V gene. The CDR3 runs 15 residues. V gave up 1 base and J gave up 0 bases, with 9 bases separating them. CDR3 bases: TGTGCCAGCAGCCAAGGGGGGGGGATGAACACTGAAGCTTTCTTT. It codes for CASSQGGGMNTEAFF.